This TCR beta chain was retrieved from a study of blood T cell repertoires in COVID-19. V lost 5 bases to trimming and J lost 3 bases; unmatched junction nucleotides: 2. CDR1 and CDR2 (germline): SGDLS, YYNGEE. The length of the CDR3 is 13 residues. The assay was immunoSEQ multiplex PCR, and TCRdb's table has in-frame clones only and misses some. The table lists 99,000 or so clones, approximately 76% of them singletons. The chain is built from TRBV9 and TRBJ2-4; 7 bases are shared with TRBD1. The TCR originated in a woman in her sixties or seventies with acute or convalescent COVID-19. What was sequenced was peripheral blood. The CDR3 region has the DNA TGTGCCAGCAGTCGGGACAGCAAAAACATTCAGTACTTC. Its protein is CASSRDSKNIQYF.